The T cell receptor (beta chain) under discussion was sequenced for a study of blood T cell repertoires in COVID-19. Study context: There were acute and convalescent COVID-19 samples, and they came from the United States, Italy and Spain. Sample material is recorded as cDNA or gDNA derived from T cells, B-cell-depleted T cells, or PBMCs.

Authors' processing steps: Reference gene primer amplification gave nucleated cell count estimates. Only in-frame clones appear in the TCRdb table, and some are missing; sequencing was by immunoSEQ multiplex PCR. V and J calls and clone size are copied from that table; D and trimming were computed from the DNA. The sample includes 45,000 to 55,000 clones, about three quarters of them seen just once. The CDR3 is made up of 12 amino acids. Per the germline V gene, CDR1 is LGHNA and CDR2 is YNFKEQ. V was trimmed by 4 bases and J by 4 bases, leaving 7 bases between them. A single count supports this clone.

The receptor comes from a human donor with active or convalescent COVID-19. The donor label of this sample is uncertain. The sample was peripheral blood. V gene TRBV4-2 combines with J gene TRBJ1-1, with a tentative D call TRBD1 (6 bases). The CDR3 reads CASSLRGTEAFF. DNA for the CDR3: TGTGCCAGCAGCCTCAGGGGCACTGAAGCTTTCTTT.